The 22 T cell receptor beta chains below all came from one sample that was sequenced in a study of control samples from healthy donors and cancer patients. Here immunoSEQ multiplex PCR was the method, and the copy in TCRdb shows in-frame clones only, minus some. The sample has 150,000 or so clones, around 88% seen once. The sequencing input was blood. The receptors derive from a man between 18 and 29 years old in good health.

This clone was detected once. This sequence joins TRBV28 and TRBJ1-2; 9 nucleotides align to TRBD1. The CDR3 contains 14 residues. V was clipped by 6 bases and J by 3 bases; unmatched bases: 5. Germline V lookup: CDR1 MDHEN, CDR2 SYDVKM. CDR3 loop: CASSQTGGHYGYTF. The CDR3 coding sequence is TGTGCCAGCAGCCAAACAGGGGGCCACTATGGCTACACCTTC.

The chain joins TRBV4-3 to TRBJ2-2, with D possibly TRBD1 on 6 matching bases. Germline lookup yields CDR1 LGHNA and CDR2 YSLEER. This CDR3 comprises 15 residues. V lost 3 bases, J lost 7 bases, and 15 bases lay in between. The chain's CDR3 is CASSHVDRVFGELFF. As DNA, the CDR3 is TGCGCCAGCAGCCACGTGGACAGAGTCTTCGGGGAGCTGTTTTTT.

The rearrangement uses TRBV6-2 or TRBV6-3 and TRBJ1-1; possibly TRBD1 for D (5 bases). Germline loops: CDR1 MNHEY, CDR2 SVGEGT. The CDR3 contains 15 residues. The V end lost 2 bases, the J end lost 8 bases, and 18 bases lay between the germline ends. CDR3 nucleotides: TGTGCCAGCAGTTACCCCCGGGACGGGGGACGGGAAGCTTTCTTT. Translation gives CASSYPRDGGREAFF.

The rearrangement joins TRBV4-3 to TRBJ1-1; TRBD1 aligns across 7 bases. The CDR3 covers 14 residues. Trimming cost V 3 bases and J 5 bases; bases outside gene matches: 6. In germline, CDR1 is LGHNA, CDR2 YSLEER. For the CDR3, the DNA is TGCGCCAGCAGCCAGGGGACAGTCCTGACTGAAGCTTTCTTT. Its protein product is CASSQGTVLTEAFF.

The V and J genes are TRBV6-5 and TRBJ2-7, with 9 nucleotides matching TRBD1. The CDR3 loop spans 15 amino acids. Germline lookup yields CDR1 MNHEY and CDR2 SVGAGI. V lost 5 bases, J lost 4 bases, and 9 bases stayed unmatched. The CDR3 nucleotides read TGTGCCAGCAGTACCCGGGACAGGGCGAAATACGAGCAGTACTTC. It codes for CASSTRDRAKYEQYF.

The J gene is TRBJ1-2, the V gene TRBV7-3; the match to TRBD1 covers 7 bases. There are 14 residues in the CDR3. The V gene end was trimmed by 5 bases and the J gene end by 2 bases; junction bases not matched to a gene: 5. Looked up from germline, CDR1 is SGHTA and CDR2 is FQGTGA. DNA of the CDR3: TGTGCCAGCAGCCCCGGGACAGAGAACTATGGCTACACCTTC. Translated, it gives CASSPGTENYGYTF.

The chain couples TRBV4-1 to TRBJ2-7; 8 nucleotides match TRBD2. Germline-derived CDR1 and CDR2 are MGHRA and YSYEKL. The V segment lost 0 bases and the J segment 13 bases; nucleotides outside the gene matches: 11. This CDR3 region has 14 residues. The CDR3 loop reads CASSQDPWTSKVYF. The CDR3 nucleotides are TGCGCCAGCAGCCAAGATCCATGGACTAGCAAGGTTTACTTC.

The CDR3 nucleotides are TGTGCCAGCTCAGGTGGGAACGAGCAGTACTTC. Its translation: CASSGGNEQYF. This chain connects TRBV4-2 to TRBJ2-7; D unresolved. The CDR3 consists of 11 residues. Trimming shortened V by 8 bases and J by 5 bases, and 10 bases separated the two germline ends. Germline V gives CDR1 LGHNA, CDR2 YNFKEQ.

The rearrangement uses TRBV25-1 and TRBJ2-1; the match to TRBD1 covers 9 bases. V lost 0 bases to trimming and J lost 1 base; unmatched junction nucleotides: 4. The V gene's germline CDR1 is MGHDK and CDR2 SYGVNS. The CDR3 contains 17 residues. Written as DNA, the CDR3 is TGTGCCAGCAGTGAATATGACAGGGGGGATTCCTACAATGAGCAGTTCTTC. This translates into CASSEYDRGDSYNEQFF. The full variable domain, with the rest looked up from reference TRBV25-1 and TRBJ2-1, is EADIYQTPRYLVIGTGKKITLECSQTMGHDKMYWYQQDPGMELHLIHYSYGVNSTEKGDLSSESTVSRIRTEHFPLTLESARPSHTSQYLCASSEYDRGDSYNEQFFGPGTRLTVL.

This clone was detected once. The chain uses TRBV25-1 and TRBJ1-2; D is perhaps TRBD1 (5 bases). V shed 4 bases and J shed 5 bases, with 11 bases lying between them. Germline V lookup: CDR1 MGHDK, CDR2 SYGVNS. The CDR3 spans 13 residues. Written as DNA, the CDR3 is TGTGCCAGCAGTGGGGGGACTGTGTATGGCTACACCTTC. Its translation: CASSGGTVYGYTF.

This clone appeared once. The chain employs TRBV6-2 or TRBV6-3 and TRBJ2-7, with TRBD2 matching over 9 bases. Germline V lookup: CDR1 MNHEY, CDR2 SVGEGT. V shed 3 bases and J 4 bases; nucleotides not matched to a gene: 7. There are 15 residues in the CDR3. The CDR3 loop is CASSYVAGGPYEQYF. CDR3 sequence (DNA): TGTGCCAGCAGTTATGTGGCGGGGGGGCCGTACGAGCAGTACTTC.

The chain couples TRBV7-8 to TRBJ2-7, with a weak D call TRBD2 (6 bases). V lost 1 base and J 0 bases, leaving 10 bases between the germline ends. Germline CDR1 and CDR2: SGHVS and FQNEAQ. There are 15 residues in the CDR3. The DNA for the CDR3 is TGTGCCAGCAGCTTAGGGACGGGACTCTCCTACGAGCAGTACTTC. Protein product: CASSLGTGLSYEQYF. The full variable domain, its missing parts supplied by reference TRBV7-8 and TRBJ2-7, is GAGVSQSPRYKVAKRGQDVALRCDPISGHVSLFWYQQALGQGPEFLTYFQNEAQLDKSGLPSDRFFAERPEGSVSTLKIQRTQQEDSAVYLCASSLGTGLSYEQYFGPGTRLTVT.

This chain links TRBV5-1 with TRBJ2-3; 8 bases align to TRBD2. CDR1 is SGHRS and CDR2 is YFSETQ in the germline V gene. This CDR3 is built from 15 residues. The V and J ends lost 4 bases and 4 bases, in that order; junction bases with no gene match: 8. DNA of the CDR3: TGCGCCAGCAGCCGGGAGGGACGTAGCTCAGATACGCAGTATTTT. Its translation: CASSREGRSSDTQYF.

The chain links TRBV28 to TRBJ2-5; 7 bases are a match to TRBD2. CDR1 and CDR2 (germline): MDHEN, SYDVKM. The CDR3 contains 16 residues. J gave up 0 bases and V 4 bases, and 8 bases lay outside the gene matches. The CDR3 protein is CASSSIVGGNQETQYF. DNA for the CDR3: TGTGCCAGCAGTTCTATTGTCGGGGGGAACCAAGAGACCCAGTACTTC.

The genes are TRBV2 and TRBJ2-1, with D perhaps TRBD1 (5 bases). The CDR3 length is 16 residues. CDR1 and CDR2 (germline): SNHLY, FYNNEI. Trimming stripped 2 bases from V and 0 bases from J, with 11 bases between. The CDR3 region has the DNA TGTGCCAGCAGTGAATCTGCAGGGCTCTCCTACAATGAGCAGTTCTTC. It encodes CASSESAGLSYNEQFF.

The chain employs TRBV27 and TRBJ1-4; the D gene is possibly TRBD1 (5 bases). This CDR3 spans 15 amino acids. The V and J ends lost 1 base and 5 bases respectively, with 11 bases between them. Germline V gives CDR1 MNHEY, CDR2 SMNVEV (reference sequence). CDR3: CASSLYQGPNEKLFF. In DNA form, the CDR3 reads TGTGCCAGCAGTTTATACCAGGGACCAAATGAAAAACTGTTTTTT.

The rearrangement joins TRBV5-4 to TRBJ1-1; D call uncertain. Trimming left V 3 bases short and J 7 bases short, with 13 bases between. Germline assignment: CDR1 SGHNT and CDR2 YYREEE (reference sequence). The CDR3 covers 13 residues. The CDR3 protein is CASSSGSSHEAFF. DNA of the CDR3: TGTGCCAGCAGCTCCGGGTCCAGCCATGAAGCTTTCTTT.

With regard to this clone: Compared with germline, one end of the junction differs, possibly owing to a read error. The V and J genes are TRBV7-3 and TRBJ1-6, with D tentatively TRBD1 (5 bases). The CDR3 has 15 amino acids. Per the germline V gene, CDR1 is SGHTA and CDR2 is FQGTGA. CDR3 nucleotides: TGTGCCAGCAGCTTAACTGGGACTCCGGATTATCCCCCCCACTTT. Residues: CASSLTGTPDYPPHF.

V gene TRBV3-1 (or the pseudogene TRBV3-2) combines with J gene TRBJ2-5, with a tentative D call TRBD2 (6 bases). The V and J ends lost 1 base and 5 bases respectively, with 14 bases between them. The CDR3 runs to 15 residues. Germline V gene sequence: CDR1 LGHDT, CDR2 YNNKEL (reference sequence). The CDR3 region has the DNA TGTGCCAGCAGCCAAGGACTGGGGGGAGGTGAGACCCAGTACTTC. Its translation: CASSQGLGGGETQYF.

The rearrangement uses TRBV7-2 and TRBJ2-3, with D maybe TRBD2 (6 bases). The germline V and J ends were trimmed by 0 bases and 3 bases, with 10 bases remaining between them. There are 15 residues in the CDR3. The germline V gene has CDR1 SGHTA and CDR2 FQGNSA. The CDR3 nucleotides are TGTGCCAGCAGCTTAGCGTCGCGGGGAACAGATACGCAGTATTTT. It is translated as CASSLASRGTDTQYF.

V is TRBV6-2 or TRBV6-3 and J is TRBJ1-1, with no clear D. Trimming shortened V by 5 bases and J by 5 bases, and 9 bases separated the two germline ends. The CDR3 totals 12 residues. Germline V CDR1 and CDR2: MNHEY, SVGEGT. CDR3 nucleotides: TGTGCCAGCAGTAGCCGACGGACTGAAGCTTTCTTT. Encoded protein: CASSSRRTEAFF.

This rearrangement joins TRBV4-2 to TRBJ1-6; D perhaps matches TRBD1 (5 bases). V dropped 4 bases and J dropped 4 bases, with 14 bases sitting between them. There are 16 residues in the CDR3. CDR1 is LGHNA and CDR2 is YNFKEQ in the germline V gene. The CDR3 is CASSPRDGSYNSPLHF. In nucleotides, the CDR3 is TGTGCCAGCAGCCCCCGGGACGGAAGTTATAATTCACCCCTCCACTTT.